The T cell receptor beta chain described here comes from a study of blood T cell repertoires in COVID-19. As for the study in general: COVID-19 samples from acute and convalescent phases originated in the United States, Italy and Spain.

The data were produced by immunoSEQ multiplex PCR, yet TCRdb's version contains in-frame clones alone and is incomplete. The sample lists fewer than 150,000 clones, 75% to 90% seen once, with over 15% in the top ten. This clone was seen only once. The CDR3 consists of 13 residues. Germline V gene data show CDR1 as SQVTM and CDR2 as ANQGSEA. V was cut by 4 bases and J by 3 bases, with 12 bases left in between. Among Cohort 3 donors, those recovered had two negative PCRs, clearance, or symptom resolution. The sequenced sample was PBMCs or T cells enriched from blood (not recorded which). The receptor comes from a man aged 25-45 years who had recovered from COVID-19. The rearrangement joins TRBV29-1 to TRBJ1-1, with TRBD1 as a possible D gene (6 bases). The chain's CDR3 is CSVGGGRYTEAFF. CDR3 nucleotide sequence: TGCAGCGTTGGAGGGGGTCGGTACACTGAAGCTTTCTTT.